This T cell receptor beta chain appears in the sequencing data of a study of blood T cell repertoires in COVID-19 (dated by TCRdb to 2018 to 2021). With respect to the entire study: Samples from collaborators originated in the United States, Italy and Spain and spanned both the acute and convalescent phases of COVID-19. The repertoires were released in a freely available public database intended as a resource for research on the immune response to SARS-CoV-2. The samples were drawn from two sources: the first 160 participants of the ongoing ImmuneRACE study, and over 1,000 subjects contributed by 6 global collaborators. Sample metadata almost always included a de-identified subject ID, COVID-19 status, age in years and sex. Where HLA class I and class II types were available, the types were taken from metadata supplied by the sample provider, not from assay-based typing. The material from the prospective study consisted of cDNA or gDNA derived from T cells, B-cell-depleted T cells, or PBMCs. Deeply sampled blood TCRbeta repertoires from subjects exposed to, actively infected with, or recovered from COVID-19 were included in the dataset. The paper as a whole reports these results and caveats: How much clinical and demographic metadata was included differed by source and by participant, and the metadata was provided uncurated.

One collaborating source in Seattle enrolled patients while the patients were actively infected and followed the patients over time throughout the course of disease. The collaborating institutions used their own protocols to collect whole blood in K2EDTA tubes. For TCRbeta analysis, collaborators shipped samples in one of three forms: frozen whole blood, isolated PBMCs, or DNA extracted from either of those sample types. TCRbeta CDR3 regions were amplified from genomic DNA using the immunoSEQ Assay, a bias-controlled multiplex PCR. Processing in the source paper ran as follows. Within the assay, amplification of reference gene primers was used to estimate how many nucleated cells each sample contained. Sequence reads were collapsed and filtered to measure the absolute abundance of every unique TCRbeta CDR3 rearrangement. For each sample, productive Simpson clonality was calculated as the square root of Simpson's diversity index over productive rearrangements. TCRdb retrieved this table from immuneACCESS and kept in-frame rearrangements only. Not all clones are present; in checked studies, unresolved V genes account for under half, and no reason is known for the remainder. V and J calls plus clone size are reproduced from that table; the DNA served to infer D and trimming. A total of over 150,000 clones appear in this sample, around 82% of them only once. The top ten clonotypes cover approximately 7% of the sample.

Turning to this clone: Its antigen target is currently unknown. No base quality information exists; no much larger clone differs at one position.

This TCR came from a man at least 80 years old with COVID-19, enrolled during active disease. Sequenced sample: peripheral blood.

The DNA sequence is given as TGTGCCAGCAGAACCCGGGACAGGGCCTCACCCTACGAGCAGTACTTC. Translation gives CASRTRDRASPYEQYF. The chain employs TRBV2 and TRBJ2-7, and 9 junctional nucleotides match TRBD1. Here V drops 6 bases and J drops 2 bases, and the junction holds 11 bases not matched to any gene. The CDR1 and CDR2 encoded by the germline V gene are SNHLY and FYNNEI. The CDR3, cysteine through phenylalanine, is 16 amino acids long. Only the CDR3 DNA stays, 48 bases, in frame from base 1.